This TCR beta chain was recorded in a study of cytomegalovirus exposure and HLA in healthy donors. Researchers ran the PCR with 60 Vbeta and 13 Jbeta primers. Assay used: immunoSEQ multiplex PCR; TCRdb lists only in-frame clones, some missing. The table includes about 160,000 clones, roughly 84% detected once. Germline V CDR1 and CDR2: MNHEY, SMNVEV (reference sequence). The CDR3 runs to 13 residues. With respect to this clone: One end of the junction varies from germline; a read error may be responsible.

The material sequenced was PBMCs. This chain joins TRBV27 and TRBJ2-7, with a weak D call TRBD1 (6 bases). The TCR originated in a man aged 25 to 40 in good health and CMV-seronegative. Here the CDR3 reads CASKEQGSHEQYF. The DNA of the CDR3 is TGTGCCAGCAAGGAACAGGGCTCCCACGAGCAGTACTTC.